A single sample gave rise to the 30 T cell receptor beta chains below, sequenced in a study of spatial heterogeneity in lung cancer. Whole-study results and caveats: Within tumors, counts of expanded alpha and beta TCRs tracked tumor mutation counts.

The sample's time point: sample taken at primary tumor resection. Via MiXCR, TCRdb re-called the 5' RACE reads, giving one row per CDR3 protein. The table has about 28,000 distinct CDR3 sequences, more than 5.5% seen once. These receptors' antigens are unknown. The sample was lung tumor tissue, taken at surgery. The origin of the receptors is a male donor with early-stage non-small cell lung cancer.

This clonotype has at least ten counts. The rearrangement joins TRBV18 to TRBJ1-1; unclear D gene. Trimming stripped 6 bases from V and 4 bases from J, with 15 bases between. The CDR3 is 14 residues long. In germline, CDR1 is KGHSH, CDR2 LQKENI. CDR3 protein: CASSAPLGFTEAFF. Written as DNA, the CDR3 is TGTGCCAGCTCGGCACCTCTAGGGTTCACTGAAGCTTTCTTT.

This clonotype showed up just a few times. The chain uses TRBV20-1 and TRBJ2-7, with D tentatively TRBD1 (6 bases). This CDR3 contains 13 residues. V was shortened by 3 bases and J by 6 bases, with 15 bases between the two germline ends. Germline V gene sequence: CDR1 DFQATT, CDR2 SNEGSKA (reference sequence). CDR3 protein: CSASGQNGGEQYF. CDR3 bases: TGCAGTGCTAGCGGACAGAATGGAGGCGAGCAGTACTTC.

This clonotype was picked up many times. CDR3 DNA: TGTGCCAGCTCACCTGGACAGGTTCTAGATACGCAGTATTTT. It specifies CASSPGQVLDTQYF. The V and J genes are TRBV18 and TRBJ2-3, with 7 positions matching TRBD1. V dropped 3 bases and J dropped 5; count of bases not matched to a gene: 5. The CDR3 loop spans 14 amino acids. CDR1 KGHSH and CDR2 LQKENI come from the germline V gene.

This clonotype was found many times. The rearrangement uses TRBV7-6 and TRBJ2-3, with 10 bases that match TRBD2. V lost 2 bases to trimming and J lost 1 base; unmatched junction nucleotides: 0. The CDR3 contains 15 residues. Germline V gene sequence: CDR1 SGHVS, CDR2 FNYEAQ. CDR3 loop: CASSLLAGGTDTQYF. CDR3 DNA sequence: TGTGCCAGCAGCTTACTAGCGGGGGGCACAGATACGCAGTATTTT.

The chain uses TRBV5-1 and TRBJ2-2; D is unclear. CDR3 length equals 13 residues. Germline V gives CDR1 SGHRS, CDR2 YFSETQ. Trimming left V 0 bases short and J 7 bases short, with 7 bases between. CDR3 sequence (DNA): TGCGCCAGCAGCTTGGGAGTTCTCGGGGAGCTGTTTTTT. This sequence encodes CASSLGVLGELFF.

This clonotype was counted many times. The chain is built from TRBV2 and TRBJ2-3; TRBD2 agrees at 11 bases. The CDR3 spans 16 residues. J gave up 2 bases and V 4 bases, and 5 bases lay outside the gene matches. Germline CDR1 reads SNHLY; CDR2 reads FYNNEI. The CDR3 loop is CASSASGGPYTDTQYF. DNA of the CDR3: TGTGCCAGCAGTGCTAGCGGGGGGCCATACACAGATACGCAGTATTTT. The full variable domain, its missing parts supplied by reference TRBV2 and TRBJ2-3, is EPEVTQTPSHQVTQMGQEVILRCVPISNHLYFYWYRQILGQKVEFLVSFYNNEISEKSEIFDDQFSVERPDGSNFTLKIRSTKLEDSAMYFCASSASGGPYTDTQYFGPGTRLTVL.

This clonotype has at least ten counts. This chain connects TRBV18 to TRBJ1-2, with TRBD1 identical over 8 bases. CDR3 size: 17 residues. Germline V gives CDR1 KGHSH, CDR2 LQKENI. V lost 1 base and J lost 1; bases outside the gene matches: 8. The CDR3 here is CASSPLWTGPINYGYTF. The CDR3 DNA reads TGTGCCAGCTCACCACTGTGGACAGGGCCAATTAACTATGGCTACACCTTC.

This clonotype is medium-sized within its sample. The chain couples TRBV14 to TRBJ1-1; D is perhaps TRBD1 (5 bases). This CDR3 has 13 residues. V was clipped by 5 bases and J by 0 bases, with 7 bases between them. Per germline, CDR1 SGHDN and CDR2 FVKESK. CDR3 sequence: CASSGTLNTEAFF. The DNA for the CDR3 is TGTGCCAGCAGCGGGACGTTGAACACTGAAGCTTTCTTT.

This clonotype was seen repeatedly, ten times or more. This chain links TRBV7-2 with TRBJ1-2; TRBD1 matches 7 bases. Germline values: CDR1 SGHTA, CDR2 FQGNSA. V gave up 5 bases and J gave up 4 bases; unmatched junction bases: 7. This CDR3 region has 14 residues. CDR3 region: CASSTRQGVYGYTF. CDR3 DNA sequence: TGTGCCAGCAGCACCCGACAGGGCGTCTATGGCTACACCTTC.

By sample share, this clonotype is medium-sized. The chain recombines TRBV5-1 with TRBJ1-6, with 8 bases identical to TRBD1. V was clipped by 2 bases and J by 7 bases; unmatched bases: 5. Germline-derived CDR1 and CDR2 are SGHRS and YFSETQ. CDR3 length equals 15 residues. The CDR3 protein is CASSLWTGNNSPLHF. CDR3 nucleotides: TGCGCCAGCAGCTTATGGACAGGGAACAATTCACCCCTCCACTTT.

The sample holds a few counts of this clonotype. V usage is TRBV7-9 and J usage is TRBJ1-4; D not certain. The CDR3 totals 13 residues. Germline CDR1 is SEHNR and CDR2 is FQNEAQ (reference sequence). Between the trimmed V and J ends, which lost 8 bases and 7 bases, there was a span of 14 bases. This CDR3 reads CASLYQDREKLFF. CDR3 coding DNA: TGTGCCAGCTTATATCAGGACCGTGAAAAACTGTTTTTT.

This clonotype was detected many times. The chain has TRBV25-1 and TRBJ2-1; 9 bases line up with TRBD2. From germline, CDR1 is MGHDK and CDR2 SYGVNS. The CDR3 length is 15 residues. V trimming: 7 bases; J trimming: 7 bases; junction bases outside the gene matches: 11. CDR3 region: CASNRAGGPGNEQFF. CDR3 in DNA: TGTGCCAGCAATCGTGCGGGGGGGCCGGGGAATGAGCAGTTCTTC.

This clonotype has more than one count but fewer than ten. The chain employs TRBV6-6 and TRBJ2-7; 9 nucleotides match TRBD1. From germline, CDR1 is MNHNY and CDR2 SVGAGI (reference sequence). Unmatched junction bases numbered 8, after V lost 6 bases and J lost 5 bases. The CDR3 runs to 14 residues. Here the CDR3 DNA reads TGTGCCAGCAGATTGACAGGGGGGGCCGACGAGCAGTACTTC. Residues: CASRLTGGADEQYF.

CDR3 nucleotide sequence: TGCAGTGCTAACAGGCAGAACACTGAAGCTTTCTTT. Translating gives CSANRQNTEAFF. This chain connects TRBV20-1 to TRBJ1-1; tentatively, D is TRBD1 (5 bases). The CDR3 runs 12 residues. The V and J ends lost 4 bases and 1 base respectively, with 7 bases between them. The germline CDR1 and CDR2 sequences are DFQATT and SNEGSKA (reference sequence).

By sample share, this clonotype is medium-sized. The gene calls are TRBV20-1 and TRBJ1-4; 9 positions agree with TRBD1. V shed 3 bases and J 6 bases; nucleotides not matched to a gene: 5. Germline values: CDR1 DFQATT, CDR2 SNEGSKA (reference sequence). This CDR3 is 14 amino acids long. Written as DNA, the CDR3 is TGCAGTGCTAGTAGGACAGGGGTGGATGAAAAACTGTTTTTT. Its translation is CSASRTGVDEKLFF.

This clonotype has more than one count but fewer than ten. The rearrangement joins TRBV4-3 to TRBJ2-1; D is possibly TRBD2 (6 bases). V lost 0 bases and J lost 4, with 13 bases in between. The CDR3 has 16 amino acids. Germline V CDR1 and CDR2: LGHNA, YSLEER. CDR3 in DNA: TGCGCCAGCAGCCAAGATTGGAGGGGAGCTTACAATGAGCAGTTCTTC. It encodes CASSQDWRGAYNEQFF.

This clonotype appeared many times. V and J are TRBV5-1 and TRBJ2-5; no definite D call. The germline V gene encodes CDR1 SGHRS and CDR2 YFSETQ. The CDR3 contains 15 residues. V was trimmed by 3 bases and J by 5 bases, leaving 17 bases between them. The CDR3 DNA sequence: TGCGCCAGCAGCTCGGACCCCTGGATGACGGAGACCCAGTACTTC. Translated, it gives CASSSDPWMTETQYF.

This clonotype was seen ten or more times. The genes are TRBV20-1 and TRBJ2-5, with 14 bases matching TRBD2. Trimming removed 6 bases from V and 5 bases from J; junction bases left unmatched: 5. The CDR3 covers 14 residues. Germline loops: CDR1 DFQATT, CDR2 SNEGSKA (reference sequence). The CDR3 nucleotides are TGCAGTGCGGGGACTAGCGGGGGTCAGGAGACCCAGTACTTC. Protein: CSAGTSGGQETQYF.

Many counts were recorded for this clonotype. The V and J genes are TRBV7-2 and TRBJ2-2, with unresolved D. Trimming took 7 bases from V and 2 from J, leaving 14 bases between them. The CDR3 contains 15 residues. The germline V gene has CDR1 SGHTA and CDR2 FQGNSA. The CDR3 sequence is CASIRANANTGELFF. The DNA of the CDR3 is TGTGCCAGCATTCGGGCTAACGCTAACACCGGGGAGCTGTTTTTT. The full variable domain, with the rest looked up from reference TRBV7-2 and TRBJ2-2, is GAGVSQSPSNKVTEKGKDVELRCDPISGHTALYWYRQSLGQGLEFLIYFQGNSAPDKSGLPSDRFSAERTGGSVSTLTIQRTQQEDSAVYLCASIRANANTGELFFGEGSRLTVL.

This clonotype was observed at least ten times. The chain is built from TRBV6-6 and TRBJ1-5, with no clear D. The CDR3 consists of 14 residues. V was trimmed by 5 bases and J by 6 bases, leaving 14 bases between them. Germline CDR1 MNHNY, CDR2 SVGAGI (reference sequence). CDR3 residues: CASSPQVSGQPQHF. The DNA for the CDR3 is TGTGCCAGCAGTCCCCAGGTCTCCGGTCAGCCCCAGCATTTT.

This clonotype was observed many times. This chain uses TRBV4-3 with TRBJ2-3, with 11 bases aligning to TRBD2. V was clipped by 3 bases and J by 12 bases; unmatched bases: 5. Germline CDR1 and CDR2: LGHNA and YSLEER. There are 13 residues in the CDR3. Written as DNA, the CDR3 is TGCGCCAGCAGCCAGGATAGCGGGGGGGGCCAGTATTTT. Protein: CASSQDSGGGQYF.

By proportion, this clonotype is medium-sized (0.01 to 0.1%). The chain has TRBV29-1 and TRBJ2-3; D not resolved. Deletions cut 7 bases from V and 6 bases from J, with 26 bases between. Germline-derived CDR1 and CDR2 are SQVTM and ANQGSEA. The CDR3 is 16 amino acids. In nucleotides, the CDR3 is TGCAGCGCTCTTTCCTCGAGTCAAGGAATATCGGATACGCAGTATTTT. It encodes CSALSSSQGISDTQYF.

V gene TRBV5-1 combines with J gene TRBJ2-7; 8 nucleotides line up with TRBD1. The CDR3 is 14 residues long. After removal of 4 bases from V and 13 bases from J, the junction contained 16 bases not matched to a gene. The germline V gene has CDR1 SGHRS and CDR2 YFSETQ. The CDR3 spells CASSQWLSGTGLYF. DNA of the CDR3: TGCGCCAGCAGCCAGTGGTTGTCCGGGACAGGTCTTTACTTC.

This clonotype was counted only a few times. This chain connects TRBV24-1 to TRBJ2-1, with 8 nucleotides matching TRBD1. The length of the CDR3 is 15 residues. Per the germline V gene, CDR1 is KGHDR and CDR2 is SFDVKD. The ends lost 1 base at V and 7 bases at J; junction bases unmatched: 5. CDR3 DNA sequence: TGTGCCACCAGTGATTTTAGACAGGGGAAGAATGAGCAGTTCTTC. Translating it yields CATSDFRQGKNEQFF.

This clonotype was found many times. This chain connects TRBV7-2 to TRBJ1-5, with D perhaps TRBD1 (6 bases). The V gene lost 4 bases and the J gene lost 2 bases, with 9 bases spanning the gap. The V gene's germline CDR1 is SGHTA and CDR2 FQGNSA. CDR3 length: 14 amino acids. The CDR3 region has the DNA TGTGCCAGCAGCTCGGACAGTCGCAATCAGCCCCAGCATTTT. This encodes CASSSDSRNQPQHF.

The chain links TRBV2 to TRBJ2-1, with TRBD2 identical over 8 bases. The CDR3 runs 15 residues. Trimming removed 2 bases from V and 8 bases from J; junction bases left unmatched: 8. The germline CDR1 and CDR2 sequences are SNHLY and FYNNEI. CDR3 bases: TGTGCCAGCAGTGAATTAAGGGCGGGGGGTCATGAGCAGTTCTTC. It codes for CASSELRAGGHEQFF.

This clonotype has ten or more counts. The rearrangement joins TRBV29-1 to TRBJ2-5; D gene ambiguous. CDR1 and CDR2 from the germline V gene are SQVTM and ANQGSEA. Trimming left V 3 bases short and J 2 bases short, with 7 bases between. The length of the CDR3 is 12 residues. CDR3 sequence (DNA): TGCAGCGTTGACGGACGGCAAGAGACCCAGTACTTC. Its translation: CSVDGRQETQYF.

This clonotype is medium-sized (0.01 to 0.1%) in the sample. The chain is built from TRBV20-1 and TRBJ2-3; TRBD1 is a possible D gene (5 bases). The V gene lost 1 base and the J gene lost 2 bases, with 10 bases spanning the gap. This CDR3 is 14 amino acids long. Germline V lookup: CDR1 DFQATT, CDR2 SNEGSKA (reference sequence). The CDR3 DNA reads as TGCAGTGCTAGAGCCGGCAGGGCCACAGATACGCAGTATTTT. This translates into CSARAGRATDTQYF.

In this sample, this clonotype turned up many times. The genes are TRBV20-1 and TRBJ2-3, with 8 nucleotides matching TRBD1. Germline CDR1 and CDR2: DFQATT and SNEGSKA (reference sequence). The CDR3 loop spans 17 amino acids. V shed 3 bases, J shed 0 bases, and the junction held 11 bases outside the gene matches. The CDR3 region has the DNA TGCAGTGCTAGTAGTCAGACAGGGGTAGGGAGCACAGATACGCAGTATTTT. Its protein is CSASSQTGVGSTDTQYF.

The sample holds many counts of this clonotype. The rearrangement joins TRBV3-1 to TRBJ1-6; D possibly corresponds to TRBD1 (6 bases). Germline assignment: CDR1 LGHDT and CDR2 YNNKEL (reference sequence). This CDR3 has 17 residues. V was trimmed by 1 base and J by 4 bases, leaving 14 bases between them. The CDR3 region is CASSQGVTGLYNSPLHF. CDR3 in DNA: TGTGCCAGCAGCCAAGGGGTGACAGGACTTTATAATTCACCCCTCCACTTT.